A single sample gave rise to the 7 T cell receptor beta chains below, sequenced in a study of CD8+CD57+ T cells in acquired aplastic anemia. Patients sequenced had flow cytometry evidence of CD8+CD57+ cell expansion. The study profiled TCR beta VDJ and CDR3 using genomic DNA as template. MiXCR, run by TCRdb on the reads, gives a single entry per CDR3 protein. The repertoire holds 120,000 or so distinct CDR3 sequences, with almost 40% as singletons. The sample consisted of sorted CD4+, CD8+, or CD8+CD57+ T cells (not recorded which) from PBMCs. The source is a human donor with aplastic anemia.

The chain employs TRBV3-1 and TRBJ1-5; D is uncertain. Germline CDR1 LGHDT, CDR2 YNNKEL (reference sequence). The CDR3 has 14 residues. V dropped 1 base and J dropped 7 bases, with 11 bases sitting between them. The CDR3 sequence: CASSQAGLEQPQHF. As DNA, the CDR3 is TGTGCCAGCAGCCAAGCTGGCCTGGAGCAGCCCCAGCATTTT.

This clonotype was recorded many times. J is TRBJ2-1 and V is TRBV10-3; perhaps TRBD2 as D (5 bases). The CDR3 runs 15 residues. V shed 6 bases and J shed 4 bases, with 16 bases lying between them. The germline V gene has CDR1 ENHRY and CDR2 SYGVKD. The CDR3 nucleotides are TGTGCCATCAGCCCCTCGGGCGGGCCTTACAATGAGCAGTTCTTC. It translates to CAISPSGGPYNEQFF.

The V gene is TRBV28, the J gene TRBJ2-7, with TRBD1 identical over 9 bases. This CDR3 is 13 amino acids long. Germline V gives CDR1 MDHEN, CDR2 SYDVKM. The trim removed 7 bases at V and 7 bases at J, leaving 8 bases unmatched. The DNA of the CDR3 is TGTGCCAGCACCCGAGACAGGGGGTCGGAGCAGTACTTC. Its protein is CASTRDRGSEQYF.

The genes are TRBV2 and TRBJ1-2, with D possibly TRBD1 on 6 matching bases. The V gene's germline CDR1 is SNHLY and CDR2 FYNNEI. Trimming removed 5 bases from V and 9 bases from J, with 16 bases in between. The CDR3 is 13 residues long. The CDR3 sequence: CASSFRQVDSYTF. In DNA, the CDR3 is TGTGCCAGCAGTTTCAGACAGGTTGATAGCTACACCTTC.

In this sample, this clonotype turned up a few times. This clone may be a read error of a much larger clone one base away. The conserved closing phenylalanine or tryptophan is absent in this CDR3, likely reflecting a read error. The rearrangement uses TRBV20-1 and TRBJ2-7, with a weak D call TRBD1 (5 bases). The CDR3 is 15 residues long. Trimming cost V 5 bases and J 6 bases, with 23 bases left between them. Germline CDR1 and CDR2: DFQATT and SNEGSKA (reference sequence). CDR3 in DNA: TGCAGTGCTGGGCCTCGACAGCCGAGGTTCGGCGAGCAGTACCTC. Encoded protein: CSAGPRQPRFGEQYL.

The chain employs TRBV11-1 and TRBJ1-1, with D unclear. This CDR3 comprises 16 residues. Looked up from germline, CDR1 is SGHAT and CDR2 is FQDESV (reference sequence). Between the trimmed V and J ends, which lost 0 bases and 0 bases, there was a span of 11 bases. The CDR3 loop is CASSLATGRVNTEAFF. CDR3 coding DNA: TGTGCCAGCAGCTTAGCGACGGGAAGAGTGAACACTGAAGCTTTCTTT.

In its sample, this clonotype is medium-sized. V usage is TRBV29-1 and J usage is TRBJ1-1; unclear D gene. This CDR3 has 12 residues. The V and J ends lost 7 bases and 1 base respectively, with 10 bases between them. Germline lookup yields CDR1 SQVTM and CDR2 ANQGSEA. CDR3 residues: CSAGEGNTEAFF. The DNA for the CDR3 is TGCAGCGCTGGGGAGGGGAACACTGAAGCTTTCTTT.